This T cell receptor beta chain appears in the sequencing data of a study of shared clonotypes between healthy human individuals. Points on this clone: Its antigen is still unknown.

Each PCR replicate from the sorted subsets contained 200 to 250 ng DNA, which is about 30,000 T cell genomes. Generated by immunoSEQ multiplex PCR, the TCRdb table keeps only in-frame clones and is missing some. There are a few hundred thousand clones in the sample; 73% occur only once, and roughly 10% lies in the top ten. V was trimmed by 5 bases and J by 5 bases, leaving 13 bases between them. Germline V gives CDR1 MDHEN, CDR2 SYDVKM. The CDR3 is made up of 14 amino acids. Study-level points and caveats: Some naive CD4 clonotypes, about 5.5%, turned up in common across four donors. The small donor group covered limited genetic and exposure diversity. When compared with the clonotypes that were shared by all four sorted-subset donors, the non-shared clonotypes turned out to have lower generation probabilities.

The sequence came from a man aged 25 to 45 in good health. The chain couples TRBV28 to TRBJ1-5; the D is unclear. The sample was memory CD4+ T cells sorted from blood. Subset given: CD45RA-negative fraction. Here the CDR3 DNA reads TGTGCCAGCAGTCTGGGTGCGATGTATCAGCCCCAGCATTTT. Protein: CASSLGAMYQPQHF.